The TCR beta chain described here comes from a study of T cell changes during pregnancy in multiple sclerosis. Sequencing was performed with immunoSEQ multiplex PCR; in TCRdb, only in-frame clones are kept and a portion is missing. The data contain 25,000 to 35,000 clones, about nine tenths of them singletons. This CDR3 region has 13 residues. Germline V gene data show CDR1 as MNHEY and CDR2 as SVGAGI. The V end was cut by 4 bases, the J end by 6 bases, with 12 bases between. The source of this sequence is a female donor with multiple sclerosis, enrolled in a pregnancy study. The chain recombines TRBV6-5 with TRBJ1-2; TRBD1 is a possible D gene (6 bases). Sequenced here: CD8+ T cells from peripheral blood mononuclear cells, sampled in the first trimester of pregnancy. The CDR3 nucleotides are TGTGCCAGCAGTTGGACAGCGCAGGATGGCTACACCTTC. Amino acid sequence: CASSWTAQDGYTF.